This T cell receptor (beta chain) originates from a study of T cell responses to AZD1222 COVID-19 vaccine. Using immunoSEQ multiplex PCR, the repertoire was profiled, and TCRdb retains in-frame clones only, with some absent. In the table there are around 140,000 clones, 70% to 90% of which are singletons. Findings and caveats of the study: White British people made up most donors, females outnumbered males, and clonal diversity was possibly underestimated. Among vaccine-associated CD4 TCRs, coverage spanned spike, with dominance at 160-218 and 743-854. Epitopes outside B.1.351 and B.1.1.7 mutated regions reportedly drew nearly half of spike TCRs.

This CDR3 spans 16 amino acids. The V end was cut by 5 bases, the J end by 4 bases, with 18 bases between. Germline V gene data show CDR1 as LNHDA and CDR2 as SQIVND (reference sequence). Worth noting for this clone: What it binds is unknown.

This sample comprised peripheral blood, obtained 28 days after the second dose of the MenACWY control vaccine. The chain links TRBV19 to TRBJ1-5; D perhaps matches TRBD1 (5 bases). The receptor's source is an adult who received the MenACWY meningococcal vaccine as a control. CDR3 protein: CASSEGRGQFNQPQHF. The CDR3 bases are TGTGCCAGTAGTGAGGGGCGTGGGCAGTTTAATCAGCCCCAGCATTTT.